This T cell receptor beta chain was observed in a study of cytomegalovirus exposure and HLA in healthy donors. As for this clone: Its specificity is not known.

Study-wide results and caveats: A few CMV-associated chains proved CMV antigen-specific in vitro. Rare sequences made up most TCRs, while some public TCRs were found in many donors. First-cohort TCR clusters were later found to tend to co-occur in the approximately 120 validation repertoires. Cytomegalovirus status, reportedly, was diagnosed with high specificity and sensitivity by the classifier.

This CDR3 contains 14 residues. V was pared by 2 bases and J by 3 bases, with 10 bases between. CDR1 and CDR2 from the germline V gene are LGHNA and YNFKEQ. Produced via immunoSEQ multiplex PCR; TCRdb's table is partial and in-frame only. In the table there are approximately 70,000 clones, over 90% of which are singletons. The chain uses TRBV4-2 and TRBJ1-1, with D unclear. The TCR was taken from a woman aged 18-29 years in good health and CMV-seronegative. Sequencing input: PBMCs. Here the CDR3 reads CASSQSGSYTEAFF. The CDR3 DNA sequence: TGTGCCAGCAGCCAATCCGGGTCGTACACTGAAGCTTTCTTT.